The TCR beta chain under discussion was sequenced for a study of regulatory T cells in long-lasting Graves disease. Relying on iRepertoire HTBI primers and Arm-PCR of CDR3 regions, the team built TCR beta libraries. MiXCR was run by TCRdb on the multiplex PCR reads, yielding one entry per CDR3 protein. The sample records 550,000 to 650,000 distinct CDR3 sequences, about 16% being singletons. V lost 5 bases to trimming and J lost 6 bases; unmatched junction nucleotides: 18. This CDR3 comprises 19 residues. Germline V gene sequence: CDR1 MRHNA, CDR2 SNTAGT. Time point specified: newly diagnosed GD, antithyroid drugs for less than 3 months. TCR sequences were obtained from RNA taken from PBMCs. A few counts support this clonotype. These sequences were also reported in another study, on T cells in Graves' hyperthyroidism and ophthalmopathy.

The V gene is TRBV6-4, the J gene TRBJ2-7, with 14 bases lining up with TRBD2. The clonotype comes from a man aged 18 to 30 with Graves disease. Sequencing used peripheral blood mononuclear cells (PBMCs), obtained at new diagnosis, from a patient treated with antithyroid drugs. CDR3 region: CASSPSGTSGRIVGVEQYF. The CDR3 nucleotides are TGTGCCAGCAGTCCTAGCGGGACTAGCGGGAGAATCGTCGGGGTCGAGCAGTACTTC.